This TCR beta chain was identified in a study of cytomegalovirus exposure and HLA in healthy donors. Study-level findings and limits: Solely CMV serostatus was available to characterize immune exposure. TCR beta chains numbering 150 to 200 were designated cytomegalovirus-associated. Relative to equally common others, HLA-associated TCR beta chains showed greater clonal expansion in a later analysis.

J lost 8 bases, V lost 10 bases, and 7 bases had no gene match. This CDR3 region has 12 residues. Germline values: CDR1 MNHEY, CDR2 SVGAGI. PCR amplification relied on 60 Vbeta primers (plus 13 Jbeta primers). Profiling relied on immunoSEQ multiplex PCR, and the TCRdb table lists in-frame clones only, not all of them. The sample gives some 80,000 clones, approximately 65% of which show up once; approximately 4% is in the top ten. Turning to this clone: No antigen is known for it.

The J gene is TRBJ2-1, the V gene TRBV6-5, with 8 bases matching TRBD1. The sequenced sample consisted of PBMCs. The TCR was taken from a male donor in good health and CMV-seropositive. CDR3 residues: CATTQGVDEQFF. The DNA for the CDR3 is TGTGCCACAACACAGGGGGTCGATGAGCAGTTCTTC.